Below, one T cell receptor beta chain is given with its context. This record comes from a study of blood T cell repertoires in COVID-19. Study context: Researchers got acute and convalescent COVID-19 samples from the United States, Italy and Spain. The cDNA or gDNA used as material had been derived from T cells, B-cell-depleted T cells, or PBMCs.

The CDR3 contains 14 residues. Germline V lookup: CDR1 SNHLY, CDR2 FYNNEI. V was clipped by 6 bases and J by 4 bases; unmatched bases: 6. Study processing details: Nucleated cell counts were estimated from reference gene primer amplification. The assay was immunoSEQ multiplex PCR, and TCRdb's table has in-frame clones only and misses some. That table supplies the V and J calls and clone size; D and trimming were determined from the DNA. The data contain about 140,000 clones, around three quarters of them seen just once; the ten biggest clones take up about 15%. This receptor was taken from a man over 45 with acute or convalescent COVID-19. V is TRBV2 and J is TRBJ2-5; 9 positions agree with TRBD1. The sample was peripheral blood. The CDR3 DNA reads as TGTGCCAGCAGCCGAAGACAGGGGGGAGAGACCCAGTACTTC. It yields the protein CASSRRQGGETQYF.